This TCR beta chain was recorded in a study of T cell clonotyping in hematopoietic cell transplantation. Produced via immunoSEQ multiplex PCR; TCRdb's table is partial and in-frame only. The table shows over 10,000 clones, with 72% occurring only once. Germline lookup yields CDR1 SGHDT and CDR2 YYEEEE. This CDR3 comprises 13 residues. V lost 4 bases and J 4 bases, leaving 12 bases between the germline ends. J is TRBJ2-7 and V is TRBV5-6; no reliable D call. Sequencing used peripheral blood mononuclear cells, obtained 180 days after allogeneic stem cell transplant. This TCR was sampled from a male patient aged 60 to 75 who had an allogeneic stem cell transplant from an unrelated donor, so the T cells may come from the graft donor. Some clones in this sample may be carry-over from other donors' samples. The CDR3, as DNA: TGTGCCAGCAGCCCCGGCAAACGGTACGAGCAGTACTTC. It specifies CASSPGKRYEQYF.